This TCR beta chain stems from a study of control samples from healthy donors and cancer patients. Trimming took off 3 bases at V and 5 bases at J, with 12 bases between the two ends. CDR3 length: 14 amino acids. Germline CDR1 SGHNT, CDR2 YENEEA. TCRdb's copy holds only in-frame clones and misses some; the assay was immunoSEQ multiplex PCR. The table includes over 25,000 clones, about 87% detected once. This sequence was found in a woman between 40 and 55 years old with lung cancer. The sample consisted of PBMCs. The chain links TRBV11-3 to TRBJ2-3; D may correspond to TRBD1 or TRBD2 (5 bases each). The CDR3 loop is CASSLTTQGDTQYF. CDR3 sequence (DNA): TGTGCCAGCAGCTTGACTACCCAGGGAGATACGCAGTATTTT.